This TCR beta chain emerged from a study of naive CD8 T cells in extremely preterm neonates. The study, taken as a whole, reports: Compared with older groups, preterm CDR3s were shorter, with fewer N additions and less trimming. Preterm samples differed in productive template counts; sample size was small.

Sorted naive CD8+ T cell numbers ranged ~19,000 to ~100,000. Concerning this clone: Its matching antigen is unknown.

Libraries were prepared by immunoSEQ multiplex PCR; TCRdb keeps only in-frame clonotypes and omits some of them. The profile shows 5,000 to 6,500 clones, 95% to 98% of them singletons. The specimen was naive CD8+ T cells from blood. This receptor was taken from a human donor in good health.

CDR3 in amino acids: CASSQGLKSSYEQYF. CDR3 coding DNA: TGCGCCAGCAGCCAAGGACTGAAAAGCTCCTACGAGCAGTACTTC. The chain links TRBV4-1 to TRBJ2-7, with no clear D. V was clipped by 1 base and J by 0 bases, with 10 bases between them. CDR3 length equals 15 residues. Germline CDR1 reads MGHRA; CDR2 reads YSYEKL.